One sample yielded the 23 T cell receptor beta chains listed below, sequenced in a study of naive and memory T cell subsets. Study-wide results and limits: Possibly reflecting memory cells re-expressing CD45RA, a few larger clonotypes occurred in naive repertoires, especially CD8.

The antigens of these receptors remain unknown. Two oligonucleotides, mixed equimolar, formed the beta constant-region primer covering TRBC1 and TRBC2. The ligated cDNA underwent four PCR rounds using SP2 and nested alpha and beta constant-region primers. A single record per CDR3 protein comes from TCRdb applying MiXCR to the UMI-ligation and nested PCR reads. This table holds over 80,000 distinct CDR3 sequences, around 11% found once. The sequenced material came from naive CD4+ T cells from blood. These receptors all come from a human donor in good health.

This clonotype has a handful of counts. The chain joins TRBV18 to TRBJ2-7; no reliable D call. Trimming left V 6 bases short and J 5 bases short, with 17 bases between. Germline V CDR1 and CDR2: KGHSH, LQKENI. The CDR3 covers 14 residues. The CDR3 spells CASSPLAPGDEQYF. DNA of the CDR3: TGTGCCAGCTCTCCTCTGGCCCCGGGTGACGAGCAGTACTTC.

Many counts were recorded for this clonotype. CDR3 nucleotide sequence: TGTGCCAGCAGCTTAAGGGTCGGACAGGGGAGCCGGGAGCTGTTTTTT. Amino acid sequence: CASSLRVGQGSRELFF. This sequence joins TRBV7-3 and TRBJ2-2; 9 nucleotides align to TRBD1. The CDR3 length is 16 residues. V lost 1 base, J lost 9 bases, and 9 bases stayed unmatched. Germline-derived CDR1 and CDR2 are SGHTA and FQGTGA.

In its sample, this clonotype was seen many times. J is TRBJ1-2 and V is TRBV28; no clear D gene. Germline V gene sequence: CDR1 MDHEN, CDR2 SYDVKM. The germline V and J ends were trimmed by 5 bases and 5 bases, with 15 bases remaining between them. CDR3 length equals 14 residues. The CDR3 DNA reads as TGTGCCAGCAGTCCGGTAGGACGTAATTATGGCTACACCTTC. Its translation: CASSPVGRNYGYTF.

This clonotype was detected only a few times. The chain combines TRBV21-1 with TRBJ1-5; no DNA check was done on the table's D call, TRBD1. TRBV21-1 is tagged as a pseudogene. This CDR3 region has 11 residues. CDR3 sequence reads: CASSNRETQHF. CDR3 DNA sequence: TGTGCCAGCAGCAACAGGGAGACCCAGCATTTT.

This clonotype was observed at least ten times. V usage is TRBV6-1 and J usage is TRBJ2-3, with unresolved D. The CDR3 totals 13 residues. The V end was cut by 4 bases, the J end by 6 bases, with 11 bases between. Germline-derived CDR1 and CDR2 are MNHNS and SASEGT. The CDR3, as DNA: TGTGCCAGCAGTGGAAGGCGAGGCGATACGCAGTATTTT. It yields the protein CASSGRRGDTQYF.

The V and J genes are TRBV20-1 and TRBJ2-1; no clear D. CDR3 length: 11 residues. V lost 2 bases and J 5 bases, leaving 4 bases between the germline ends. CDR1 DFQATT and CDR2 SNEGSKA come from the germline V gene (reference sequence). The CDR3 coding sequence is TGCAGTGCTAGACCCCACAATGAGCAGTTCTTC. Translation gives CSARPHNEQFF.

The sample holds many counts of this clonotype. The CDR3 here is CASSSGTGAFLDTQYF. The CDR3 coding sequence is TGTGCCAGCAGCTCCGGGACAGGGGCTTTTTTGGATACGCAGTATTTT. V and J are TRBV7-9 and TRBJ2-3; 10 bases are a match to TRBD1. J was trimmed by 6 bases and V by 4 bases; bases with no gene match: 10. Germline lookup yields CDR1 SEHNR and CDR2 FQNEAQ (reference sequence). CDR3 size: 16 residues.

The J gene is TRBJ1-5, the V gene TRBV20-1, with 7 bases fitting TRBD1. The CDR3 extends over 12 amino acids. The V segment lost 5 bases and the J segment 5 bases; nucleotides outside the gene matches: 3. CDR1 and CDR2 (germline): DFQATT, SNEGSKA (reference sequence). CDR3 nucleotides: TGCAGTGCTCACAGGGGCCATCAGCCCCAGCATTTT. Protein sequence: CSAHRGHQPQHF.

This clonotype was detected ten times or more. The CDR3 here is CASSETLPSTDTQYF. In DNA, the CDR3 is TGTGCCAGCTCAGAGACCCTACCAAGCACAGATACGCAGTATTTT. V is TRBV18 and J is TRBJ2-3, with D hard to call. Deletions cut 5 bases from V and 0 bases from J, with 12 bases between. The CDR3 has 15 residues. Germline CDR1 reads KGHSH; CDR2 reads LQKENI.

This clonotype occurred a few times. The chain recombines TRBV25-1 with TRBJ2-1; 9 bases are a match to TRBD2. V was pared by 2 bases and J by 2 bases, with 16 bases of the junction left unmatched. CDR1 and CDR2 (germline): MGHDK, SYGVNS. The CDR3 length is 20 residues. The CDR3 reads CASSEPPGTSRGGAYNEQFF. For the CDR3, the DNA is TGTGCCAGCAGTGAACCCCCGGGGACTAGCCGGGGAGGGGCCTACAATGAGCAGTTCTTC.

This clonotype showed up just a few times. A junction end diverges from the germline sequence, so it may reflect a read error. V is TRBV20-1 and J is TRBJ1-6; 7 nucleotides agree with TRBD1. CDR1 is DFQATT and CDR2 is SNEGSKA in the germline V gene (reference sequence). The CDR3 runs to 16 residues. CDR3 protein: CSAREPTGTYNSPLHF. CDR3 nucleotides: TGCAGTGCTAGAGAACCGACAGGGACATATAATTCGCCCCTCCACTTT.

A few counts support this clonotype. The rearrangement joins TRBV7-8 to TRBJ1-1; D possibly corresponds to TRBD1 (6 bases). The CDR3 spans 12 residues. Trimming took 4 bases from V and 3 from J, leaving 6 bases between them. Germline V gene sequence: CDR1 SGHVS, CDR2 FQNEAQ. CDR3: CASSYRDTEAFF. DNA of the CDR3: TGTGCCAGCAGCTACAGGGACACTGAAGCTTTCTTT.

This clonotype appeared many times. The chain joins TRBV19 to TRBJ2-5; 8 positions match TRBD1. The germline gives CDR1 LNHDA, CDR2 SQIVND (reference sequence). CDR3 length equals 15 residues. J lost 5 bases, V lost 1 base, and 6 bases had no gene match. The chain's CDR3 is CASSIGTGGSETQYF. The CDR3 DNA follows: TGTGCCAGTAGTATAGGCACAGGGGGTAGCGAGACCCAGTACTTC.

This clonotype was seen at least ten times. The CDR3 protein is CASSYRGTGELFF. The CDR3 DNA reads TGTGCCAGCAGCTATCGGGGGACCGGGGAGCTGTTTTTT. The chain links TRBV7-8 to TRBJ2-2, with D perhaps TRBD2 (6 bases). Germline CDR1 and CDR2: SGHVS and FQNEAQ. The CDR3 is 13 residues long. Trimming removed 4 bases from V and 5 bases from J, with 8 bases in between.

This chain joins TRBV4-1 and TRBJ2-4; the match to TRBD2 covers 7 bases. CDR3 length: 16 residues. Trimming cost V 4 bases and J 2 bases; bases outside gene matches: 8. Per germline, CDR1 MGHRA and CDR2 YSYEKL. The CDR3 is CASSPVGRGTKNIQYF. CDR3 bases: TGCGCCAGCAGCCCCGTTGGGCGGGGGACCAAAAACATTCAGTACTTC.

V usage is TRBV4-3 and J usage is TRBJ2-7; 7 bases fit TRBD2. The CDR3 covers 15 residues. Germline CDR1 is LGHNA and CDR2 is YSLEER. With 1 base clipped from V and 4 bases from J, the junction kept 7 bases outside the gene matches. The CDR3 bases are TGCGCCAGCAGCCAAGTCCATGGGGGGGATTACGAGCAGTACTTC. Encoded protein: CASSQVHGGDYEQYF.

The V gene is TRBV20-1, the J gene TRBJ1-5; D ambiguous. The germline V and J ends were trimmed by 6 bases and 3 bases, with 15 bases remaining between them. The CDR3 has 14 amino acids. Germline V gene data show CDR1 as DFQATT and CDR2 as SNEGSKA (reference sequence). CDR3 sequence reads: CSARDSSDNQPQHF. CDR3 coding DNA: TGCAGTGCCCGGGATAGTAGTGACAATCAGCCCCAGCATTTT.

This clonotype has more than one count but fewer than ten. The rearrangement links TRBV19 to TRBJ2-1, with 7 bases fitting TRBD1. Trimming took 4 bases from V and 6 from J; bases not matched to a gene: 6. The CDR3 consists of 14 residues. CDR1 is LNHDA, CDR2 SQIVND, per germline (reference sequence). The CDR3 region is CASSKGANVNEQFF. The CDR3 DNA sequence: TGTGCCAGTAGTAAGGGGGCTAACGTCAATGAGCAGTTCTTC.

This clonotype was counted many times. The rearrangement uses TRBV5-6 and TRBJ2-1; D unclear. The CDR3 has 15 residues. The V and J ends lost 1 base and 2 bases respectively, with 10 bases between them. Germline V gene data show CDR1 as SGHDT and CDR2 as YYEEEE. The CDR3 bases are TGTGCCAGCAGCTTGTTTGCCAGACCCTACAATGAGCAGTTCTTC. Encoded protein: CASSLFARPYNEQFF.

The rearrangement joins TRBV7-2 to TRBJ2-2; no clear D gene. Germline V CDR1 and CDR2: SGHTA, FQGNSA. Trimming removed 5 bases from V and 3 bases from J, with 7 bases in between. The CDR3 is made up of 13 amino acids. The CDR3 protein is CASSIDYTGELFF. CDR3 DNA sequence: TGTGCCAGCAGCATCGATTACACCGGGGAGCTGTTTTTT.

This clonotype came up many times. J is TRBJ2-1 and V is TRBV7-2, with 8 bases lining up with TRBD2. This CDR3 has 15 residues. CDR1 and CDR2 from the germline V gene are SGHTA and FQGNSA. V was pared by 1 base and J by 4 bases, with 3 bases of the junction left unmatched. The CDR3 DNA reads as TGTGCCAGCAGCTTAGTAGCGGGAAAATACAATGAGCAGTTCTTC. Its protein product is CASSLVAGKYNEQFF.

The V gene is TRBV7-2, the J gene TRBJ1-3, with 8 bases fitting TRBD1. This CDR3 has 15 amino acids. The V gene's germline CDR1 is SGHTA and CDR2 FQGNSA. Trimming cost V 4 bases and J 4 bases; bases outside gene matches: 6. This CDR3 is CASSYGQGLGNTIYF. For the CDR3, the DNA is TGTGCCAGCAGCTACGGACAGGGTTTGGGAAACACCATATATTTT.

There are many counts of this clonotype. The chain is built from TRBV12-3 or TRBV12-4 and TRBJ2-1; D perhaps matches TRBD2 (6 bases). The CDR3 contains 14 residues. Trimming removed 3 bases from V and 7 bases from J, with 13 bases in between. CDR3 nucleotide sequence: TGTGCCAGCAGTTTCGCGGGAATTGTGAATGAGCAGTTCTTC. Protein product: CASSFAGIVNEQFF.